This is a list of T cell receptor beta chains from one sample in a study of T-cell reconstitution after alpha-beta-depleted transplantation in children. TCRdb fed the PCR reads into MiXCR, producing one record per CDR3 protein. The repertoire holds a few hundred thousand distinct CDR3 sequences, around 19% seen once, with 3.3% in the top ten. The sample consisted of PBMCs from the stem cell graft donor, taken from the stem cell graft. These receptors came from a human donor who donated a stem cell graft to a child with acute lymphoblastic leukemia. The CDR3 runs from the conserved cysteine through the conserved F or W.

length	V	CDR3
12	TRBV2	CASSVSTGGYTF
12	TRBV7-9	CASSLLVDKQFF
14	TRBV12-3/TRBV12-4	CASSLVGGAETQYF
15	TRBV27	CASSSTGGGNQPQHF
16	TRBV7-2	CASSNRDRGLGNEQFF
12	TRBV20-1	CSARPDTDTQYF
14	TRBV20-1	CSARDLGVSYEQYF
20	TRBV4-1	CASSQERDRVRPGAKNIQYF
19	TRBV24-1	CATRSGQTRGLVTLEEQFF
14	TRBV7-3	CASSPEGQDYEQYF
14	TRBV20-1	CSASVNRGRAPLHF
13	TRBV5-6	CASSLKTGTEQYF
14	TRBV6-4	CASSDGVRNYGYTF
17	TRBV20-1	CSARGGTSGRRRNEQFF
12	TRBV12-3/TRBV12-4	CASGQPGSPLHF
17	TRBV20-1	CSAPRIKAASNTGELFF
15	TRBV15	CATSKDRTGGYEQFF
16	TRBV5-5	CASSPGTGGYQETQYF
14	TRBV5-1	CASSLGTSGKVPFF
15	TRBV3-1	CASSYDRGRGTEAFF
16	TRBV27	CASSLSVRQGSYEQYF
12	TRBV29-1	CSGRQGGNEQFF
15	TRBV6-2/TRBV6-3	CASVGTGDLVVEAFF
15	TRBV5-1	CASRSADRGADGYTF
14	TRBV6-5	CASSSGPHVLGYTF
15	TRBV7-2	CASSLGGTSGQEQYF
15	TRBV5-1	CASRLDASYGNTIYF
15	TRBV5-6	CASTPDPQGYTEAFF
15	TRBV21-1	CASSKDGGKGYGYTF
18	TRBV15	CATSTWDGAAPIQLTQYF
17	TRBV2	CASSEPVTSGGTYEQYF
15	TRBV10-3	CAISESVMTADGYTF
13	TRBV20-1	CSARQQAGQPQHF
13	TRBV14	CASSPHRGETQYF
24	TRBV5-4	CASSWSIRDTLQEPPGGSSYEQYF
12	TRBV27	CASSLNGYEQYF
15	TRBV7-2	CASSFPGPQNTEAFF
14	TRBV5-6	CASSVLPNSYEQYF
12	TRBV24-1	CATSDISYGYTF
13	TRBV6-6	CASTPGGIYGYTF
15	TRBV19	CASSIGQVWSTEAFF
12	TRBV29-1	CSLRGDGNEQFF
17	TRBV7-9	CASSLKFGTPRIDEQYF
11	TRBV20-1	CSARVNYGYTF
15	TRBV12-3/TRBV12-4	CASSLKAGPLDEQYF
13	TRBV4-2	CASSPESQTEAFF
15	TRBV4-2	CASSLGTGQADTQYF
17	TRBV20-1	CSANLLAGGLSYNEQFF
15	TRBV12-3/TRBV12-4	CASSQGTLHAYEQYF
11	TRBV7-9	CASSSAREAFF
15	TRBV14	CASSQEGRRNTEAFF
14	TRBV29-1	CSVDRTGGTDGYTF
16	TRBV2	CASSPTDRGGDQPQHF
15	TRBV27	CASSPGLTWRGGYTF
16	TRBV7-8	CASSLVGAGRTGELFF
13	TRBV2	CASTPGDRYEQYF
14	TRBV4-2	CASSQVGSGTEAFF
16	TRBV3-1	CASSQRDWQRMDTQYF
11	TRBV5-6	CASSLGSQQYF